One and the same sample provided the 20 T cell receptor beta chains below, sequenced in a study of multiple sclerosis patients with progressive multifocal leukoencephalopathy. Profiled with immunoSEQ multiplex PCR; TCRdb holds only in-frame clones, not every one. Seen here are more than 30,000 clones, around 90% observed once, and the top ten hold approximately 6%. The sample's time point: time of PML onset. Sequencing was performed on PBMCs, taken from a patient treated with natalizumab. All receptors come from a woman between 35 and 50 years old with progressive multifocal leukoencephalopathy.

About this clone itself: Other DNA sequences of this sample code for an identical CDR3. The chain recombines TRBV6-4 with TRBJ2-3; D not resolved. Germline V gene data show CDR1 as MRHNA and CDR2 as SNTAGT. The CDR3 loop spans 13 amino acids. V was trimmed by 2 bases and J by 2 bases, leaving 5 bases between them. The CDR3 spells CASSDGSTDTQYF. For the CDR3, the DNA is TGTGCCAGCAGTGACGGATCCACAGATACGCAGTATTTT.

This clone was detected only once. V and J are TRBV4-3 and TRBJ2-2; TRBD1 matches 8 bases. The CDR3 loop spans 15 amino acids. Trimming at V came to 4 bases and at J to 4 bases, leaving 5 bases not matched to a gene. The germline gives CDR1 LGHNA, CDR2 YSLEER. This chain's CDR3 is CASSRGQGATGELFF. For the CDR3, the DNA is TGCGCCAGCAGCCGAGGACAGGGTGCCACCGGGGAGCTGTTTTTT.

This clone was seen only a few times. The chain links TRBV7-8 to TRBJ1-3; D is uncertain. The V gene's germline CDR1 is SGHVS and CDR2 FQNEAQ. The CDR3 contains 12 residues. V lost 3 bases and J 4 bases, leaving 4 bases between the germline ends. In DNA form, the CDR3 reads TGTGCCAGCAGCTTTGTGGGAAACACCATATATTTT. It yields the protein CASSFVGNTIYF.

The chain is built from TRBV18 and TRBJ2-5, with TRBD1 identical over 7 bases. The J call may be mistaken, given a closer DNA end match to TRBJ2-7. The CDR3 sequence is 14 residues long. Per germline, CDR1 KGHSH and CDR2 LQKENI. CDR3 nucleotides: TGTGCCAGCTCACCACGACAGGGCTCCTACGAGCAGTACTTC. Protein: CASSPRQGSYEQYF.

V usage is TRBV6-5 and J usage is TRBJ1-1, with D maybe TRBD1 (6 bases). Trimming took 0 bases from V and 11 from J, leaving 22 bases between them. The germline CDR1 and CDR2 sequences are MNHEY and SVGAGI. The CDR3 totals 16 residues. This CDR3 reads CASSYSSGATGSWAFF. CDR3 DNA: TGTGCCAGCAGTTACTCTTCAGGGGCCACAGGATCTTGGGCTTTCTTT.

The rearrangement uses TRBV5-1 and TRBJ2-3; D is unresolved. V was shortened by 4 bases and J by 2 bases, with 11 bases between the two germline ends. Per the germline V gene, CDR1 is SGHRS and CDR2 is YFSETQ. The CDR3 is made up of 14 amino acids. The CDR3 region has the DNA TGCGCCAGCAGCCGCGGATCTCCCACAGATACGCAGTATTTT. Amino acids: CASSRGSPTDTQYF.

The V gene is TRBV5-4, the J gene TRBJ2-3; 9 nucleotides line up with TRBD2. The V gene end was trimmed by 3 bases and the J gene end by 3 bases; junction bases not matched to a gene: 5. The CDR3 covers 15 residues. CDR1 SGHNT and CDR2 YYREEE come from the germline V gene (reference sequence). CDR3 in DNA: TGTGCCAGCAGCTCACCGAGCGGGGGGACAGATACGCAGTATTTT. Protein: CASSSPSGGTDTQYF.

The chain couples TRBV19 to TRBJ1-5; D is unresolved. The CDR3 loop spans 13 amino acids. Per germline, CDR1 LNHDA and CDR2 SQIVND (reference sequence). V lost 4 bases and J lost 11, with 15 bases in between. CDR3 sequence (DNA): TGTGCCAGTAGTAAGGACCCATTCGTGGCCCAGCATTTT. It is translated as CASSKDPFVAQHF.

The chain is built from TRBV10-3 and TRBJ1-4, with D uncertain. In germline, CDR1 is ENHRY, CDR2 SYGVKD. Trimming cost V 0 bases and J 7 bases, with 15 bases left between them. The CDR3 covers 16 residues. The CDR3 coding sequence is TGTGCCATCAGTGAGTCGATTCCCCCGACGGGTGAAAAACTGTTTTTT. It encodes CAISESIPPTGEKLFF.

CDR3 sequence reads: CASSIASYEQYF. Here the CDR3 DNA reads TGTGCCAGCAGTATAGCGAGCTACGAGCAGTACTTC. The chain recombines TRBV28 with TRBJ2-7, with a weak D call TRBD2 (5 bases). Trimming pared 5 bases from V and 3 bases from J, leaving 8 bases between. Germline loops: CDR1 MDHEN, CDR2 SYDVKM. The CDR3 runs to 12 residues.

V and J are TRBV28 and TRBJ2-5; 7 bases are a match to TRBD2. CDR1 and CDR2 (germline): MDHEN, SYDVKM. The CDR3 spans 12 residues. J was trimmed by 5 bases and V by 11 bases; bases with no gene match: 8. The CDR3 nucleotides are TGTGCCGTCGGGGGAGGGATGGAGACCCAGTACTTC. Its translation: CAVGGGMETQYF.

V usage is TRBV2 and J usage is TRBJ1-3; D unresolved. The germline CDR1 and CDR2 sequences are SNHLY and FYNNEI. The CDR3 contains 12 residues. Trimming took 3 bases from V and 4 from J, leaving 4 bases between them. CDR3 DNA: TGTGCCAGCAGTGAGGGGGGAAACACCATATATTTT. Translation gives CASSEGGNTIYF.

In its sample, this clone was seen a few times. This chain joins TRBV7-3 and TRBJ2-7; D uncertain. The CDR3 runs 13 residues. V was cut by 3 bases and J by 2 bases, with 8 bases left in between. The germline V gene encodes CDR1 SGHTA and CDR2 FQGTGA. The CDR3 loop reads CASSFGPTYEQYF. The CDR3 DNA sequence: TGTGCCAGCAGCTTTGGGCCGACCTACGAGCAGTACTTC.

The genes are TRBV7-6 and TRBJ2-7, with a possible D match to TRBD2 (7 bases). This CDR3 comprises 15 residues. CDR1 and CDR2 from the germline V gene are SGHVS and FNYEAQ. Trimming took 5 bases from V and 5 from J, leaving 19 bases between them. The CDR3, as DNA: TGTGCCAGCAGCCCAGGAGCGAGGGGGGGCGACGAGCAGTACTTC. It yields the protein CASSPGARGGDEQYF.

The CDR3 sequence: CSVEKGGRETQYF. CDR3 nucleotide sequence: TGCAGCGTTGAAAAGGGCGGGAGGGAGACCCAGTACTTC. The V and J genes are TRBV29-1 and TRBJ2-5, with TRBD2 matching 8 bases. The CDR3 is 13 amino acids. CDR1 is SQVTM and CDR2 is ANQGSEA in the germline V gene. After removal of 2 bases from V and 5 bases from J, the junction contained 4 bases not matched to a gene.

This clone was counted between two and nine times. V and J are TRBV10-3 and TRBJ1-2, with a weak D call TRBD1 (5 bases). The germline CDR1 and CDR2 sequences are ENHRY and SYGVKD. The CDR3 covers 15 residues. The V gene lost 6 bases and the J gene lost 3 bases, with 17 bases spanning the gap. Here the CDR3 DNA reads TGTGCCATCAGGGCCCTTACCGGGGCCCACTATGGCTACACCTTC. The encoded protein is CAIRALTGAHYGYTF.

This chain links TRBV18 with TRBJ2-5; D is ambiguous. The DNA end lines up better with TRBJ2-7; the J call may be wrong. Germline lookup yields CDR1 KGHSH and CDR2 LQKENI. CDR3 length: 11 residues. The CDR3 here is CASSPQDEQYF. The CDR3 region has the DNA TGTGCCAGCTCACCGCAGGACGAGCAGTACTTC.

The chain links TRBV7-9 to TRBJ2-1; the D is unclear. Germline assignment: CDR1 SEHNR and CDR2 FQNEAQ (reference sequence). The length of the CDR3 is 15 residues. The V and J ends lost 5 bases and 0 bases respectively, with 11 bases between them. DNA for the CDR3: TGTGCCAGCAGCGCCGGACGTAGCTCCTACAATGAGCAGTTCTTC. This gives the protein CASSAGRSSYNEQFF.

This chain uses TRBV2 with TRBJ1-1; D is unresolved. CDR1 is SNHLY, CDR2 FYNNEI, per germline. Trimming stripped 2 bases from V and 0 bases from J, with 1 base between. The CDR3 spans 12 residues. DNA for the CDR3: TGTGCCAGCAGTGAAATGAACACTGAAGCTTTCTTT. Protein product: CASSEMNTEAFF.

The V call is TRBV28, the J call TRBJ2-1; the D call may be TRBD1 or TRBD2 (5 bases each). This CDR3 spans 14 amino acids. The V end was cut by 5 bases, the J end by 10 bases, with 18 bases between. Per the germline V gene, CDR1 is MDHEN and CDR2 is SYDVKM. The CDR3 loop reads CASSRPGRTAEQFF. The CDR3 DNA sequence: TGTGCCAGCAGTCGACCGGGACGCACCGCAGAGCAGTTCTTC. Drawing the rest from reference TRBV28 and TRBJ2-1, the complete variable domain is DVKVTQSSRYLVKRTGEKVFLECVQDMDHENMFWYRQDPGLGLRLIYFSYDVKMKEKGDIPEGYSVSREKKERFSLILESASTNQTSMYLCASSRPGRTAEQFFGPGTRLTVL.